The clone carrying this T cell receptor beta chain has a count of ten or more. The sequenced template was RNA, covering the TCR beta CDR3 region. The first round was an RT-PCR with HTBI primers, and the second round was a multiplex PCR. In TCRdb, the multiplex PCR reads were re-called with MiXCR into one record per CDR3 protein. The table shows 900,000 to 1,200,000 distinct CDR3 sequences, with approximately 35% occurring only once. This record comes from a study of Graves' ophthalmopathy and Graves' hyperthyroidism. The ends were cut back, 1 base at V and 4 bases at J, with 13 bases in the middle. The CDR3 spans 15 residues. Germline CDR1 and CDR2: SGHAT and FQNNGV.

The receptor was isolated from an adult man with Graves' hyperthyroidism. V and J are TRBV11-2 and TRBJ2-5, with D tentatively TRBD1 (7 bases). The sample was peripheral blood or thyroid tissue (not recorded which). The CDR3 here is CASSLVGQGGETQYF. CDR3 bases: TGTGCCAGCAGCTTAGTAGGGCAGGGGGGAGAGACCCAGTACTTC.